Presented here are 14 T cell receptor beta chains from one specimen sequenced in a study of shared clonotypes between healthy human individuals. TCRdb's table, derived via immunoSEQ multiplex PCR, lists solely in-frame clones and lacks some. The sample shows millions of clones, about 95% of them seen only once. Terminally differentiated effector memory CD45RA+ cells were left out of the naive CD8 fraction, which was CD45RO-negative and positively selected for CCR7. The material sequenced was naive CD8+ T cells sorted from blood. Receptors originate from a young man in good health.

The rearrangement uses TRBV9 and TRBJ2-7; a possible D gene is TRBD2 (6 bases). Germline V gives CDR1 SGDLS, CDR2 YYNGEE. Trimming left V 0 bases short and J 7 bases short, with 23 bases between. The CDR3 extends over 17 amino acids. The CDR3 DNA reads TGTGCCAGCAGCGTAGGACGTTGGGACTCGTCGTCGGAAGAGCAGTACTTC. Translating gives CASSVGRWDSSSEEQYF.

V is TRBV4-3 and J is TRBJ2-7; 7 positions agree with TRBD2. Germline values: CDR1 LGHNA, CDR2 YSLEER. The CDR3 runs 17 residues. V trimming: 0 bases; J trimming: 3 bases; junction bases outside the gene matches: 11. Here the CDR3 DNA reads TGCGCCAGCAGCCAAGAATCCCTTCCCAGGGAGGGCTACGAGCAGTACTTC. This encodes CASSQESLPREGYEQYF.

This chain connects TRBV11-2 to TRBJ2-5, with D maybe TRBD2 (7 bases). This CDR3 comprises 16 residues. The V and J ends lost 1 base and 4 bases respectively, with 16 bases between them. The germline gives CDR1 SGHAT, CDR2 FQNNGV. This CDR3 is CASSLVEGGRSETQYF. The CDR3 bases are TGTGCCAGCAGCTTAGTGGAGGGGGGGAGGTCAGAGACCCAGTACTTC.

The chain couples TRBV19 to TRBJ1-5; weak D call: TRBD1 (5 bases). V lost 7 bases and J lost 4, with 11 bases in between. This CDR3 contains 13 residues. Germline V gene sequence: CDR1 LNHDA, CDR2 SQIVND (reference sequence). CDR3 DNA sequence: TGTGCCAGTATTACTCAGGGTAATCAGCCCCAGCATTTT. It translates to CASITQGNQPQHF.

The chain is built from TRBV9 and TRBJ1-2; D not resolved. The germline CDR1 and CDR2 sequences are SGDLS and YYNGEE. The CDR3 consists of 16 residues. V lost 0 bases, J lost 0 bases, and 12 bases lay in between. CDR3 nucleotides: TGTGCCAGCAGCGTAGATCCAGAAACCCCTAACTATGGCTACACCTTC. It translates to CASSVDPETPNYGYTF. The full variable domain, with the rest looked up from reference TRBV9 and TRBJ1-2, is DSGVTQTPKHLITATGQRVTLRCSPRSGDLSVYWYQQSLDQGLQFLIQYYNGEERAKGNILERFSAQQFPDLHSELNLSSLELGDSALYFCASSVDPETPNYGYTFGSGTRLTVV.

This CDR3 reads CATSRTDLSIPNYGYTF. The CDR3 DNA reads TGTGCCACCAGCAGGACCGACCTGTCCATCCCTAACTATGGCTACACCTTC. The chain joins TRBV15 to TRBJ1-2; no firm D call. This CDR3 has 17 residues. V gave up 3 bases and J gave up 0 bases, with 17 bases separating them. Germline CDR1 is LNHNV and CDR2 is YYDKDF (reference sequence).

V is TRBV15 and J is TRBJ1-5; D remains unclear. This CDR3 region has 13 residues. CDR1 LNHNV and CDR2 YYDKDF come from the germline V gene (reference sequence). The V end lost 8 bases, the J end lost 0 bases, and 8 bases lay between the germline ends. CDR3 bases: TGTGCCACCTCACGTAGTAGCAATCAGCCCCAGCATTTT. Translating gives CATSRSSNQPQHF.

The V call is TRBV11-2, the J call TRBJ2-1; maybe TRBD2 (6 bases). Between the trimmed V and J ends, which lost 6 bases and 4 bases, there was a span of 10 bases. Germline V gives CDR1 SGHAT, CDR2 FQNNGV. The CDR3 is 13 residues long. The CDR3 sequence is CASSHGGYNEQFF. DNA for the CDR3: TGTGCCAGCAGTCACGGGGGTTACAATGAGCAGTTCTTC.

CDR3 region: CASSLESPWTGGYEQYF. CDR3 coding DNA: TGTGCCAGCAGCTTAGAAAGCCCATGGACAGGGGGCTACGAGCAGTACTTC. The chain recombines TRBV11-2 with TRBJ2-7; TRBD1 aligns across 10 bases. After removal of 0 bases from V and 3 bases from J, the junction contained 8 bases not matched to a gene. Germline CDR1 SGHAT, CDR2 FQNNGV. The CDR3 has 17 residues.

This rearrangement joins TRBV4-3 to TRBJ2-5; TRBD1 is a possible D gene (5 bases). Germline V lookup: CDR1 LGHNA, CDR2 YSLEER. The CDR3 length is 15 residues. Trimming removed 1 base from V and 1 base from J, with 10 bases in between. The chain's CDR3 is CASSQGWGAQETQYF. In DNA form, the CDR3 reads TGCGCCAGCAGCCAAGGGTGGGGCGCCCAAGAGACCCAGTACTTC.

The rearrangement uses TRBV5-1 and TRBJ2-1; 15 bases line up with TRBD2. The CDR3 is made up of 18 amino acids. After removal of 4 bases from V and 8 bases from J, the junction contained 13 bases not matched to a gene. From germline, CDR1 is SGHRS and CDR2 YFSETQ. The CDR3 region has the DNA TGCGCCAGCAGCCCCGACGGACTAGCGGGGGGGAGCAGGGATGAGCAGTTCTTC. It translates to CASSPDGLAGGSRDEQFF.

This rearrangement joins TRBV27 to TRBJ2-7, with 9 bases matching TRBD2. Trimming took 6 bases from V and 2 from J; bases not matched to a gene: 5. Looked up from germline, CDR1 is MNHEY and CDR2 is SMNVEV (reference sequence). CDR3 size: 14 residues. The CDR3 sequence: CASRHSGSPYEQYF. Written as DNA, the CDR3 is TGTGCCAGCAGGCATAGCGGGAGTCCCTACGAGCAGTACTTC.

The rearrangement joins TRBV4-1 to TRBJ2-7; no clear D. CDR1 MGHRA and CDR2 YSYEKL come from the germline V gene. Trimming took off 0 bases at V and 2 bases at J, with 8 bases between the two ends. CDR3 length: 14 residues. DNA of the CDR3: TGCGCCAGCAGCCAAGACCGGCTAGCCTACGAGCAGTACTTC. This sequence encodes CASSQDRLAYEQYF.

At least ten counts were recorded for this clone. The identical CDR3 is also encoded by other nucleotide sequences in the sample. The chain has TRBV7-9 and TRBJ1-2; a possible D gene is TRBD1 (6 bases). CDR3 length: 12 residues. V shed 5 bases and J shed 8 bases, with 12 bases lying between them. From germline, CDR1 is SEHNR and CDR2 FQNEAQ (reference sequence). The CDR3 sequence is CASSTTGYGYTF. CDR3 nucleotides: TGTGCCAGCAGCACGACAGGATACGGCTACACCTTC.